A single sample is the source of the 5 T cell receptor beta chains below, sequenced in a study of blood T cell repertoires in COVID-19. Method: immunoSEQ multiplex PCR; TCRdb's copy keeps in-frame clones and lacks some. The sample lists 280,000 or so clones, approximately 89% occurring once. The sequencing sample was made of PBMCs or T cells enriched from blood (not recorded which). Every receptor here comes from a woman aged 50 to 60 who had been exposed to COVID-19.

The genes are TRBV14 and TRBJ1-1; a possible D gene is TRBD1 (5 bases). CDR1 and CDR2 (germline): SGHDN, FVKESK. The CDR3 loop spans 14 amino acids. V dropped 3 bases and J dropped 7 bases, with 15 bases sitting between them. In DNA, the CDR3 is TGTGCCAGCAGCCAGACCCGGGGGGGACTTGAAGCTTTCTTT. As protein: CASSQTRGGLEAFF.

This clone was counted a few times. The rearrangement joins TRBV5-1 to TRBJ1-6; 9 bases fit TRBD1. CDR3 length: 15 residues. Germline V gene data show CDR1 as SGHRS and CDR2 as YFSETQ. The trim removed 0 bases at V and 10 bases at J, leaving 5 bases unmatched. Here the CDR3 reads CASSLALGQGSPLHF. CDR3 DNA: TGCGCCAGCAGCTTGGCTTTGGGACAGGGATCACCCCTCCACTTT.

This chain connects TRBV11-2 to TRBJ2-5, with D possibly TRBD2 on 5 matching bases. Germline V lookup: CDR1 SGHAT, CDR2 FQNNGV. V lost 3 bases and J 2 bases, leaving 10 bases between the germline ends. The CDR3 is 14 amino acids. The CDR3 DNA reads as TGTGCCAGCAGCTTTAGTCCGGGGCAAGAGACCCAGTACTTC. The encoded protein is CASSFSPGQETQYF. Based on the CDR3 plus reference TRBV11-2 and TRBJ2-5, the full variable domain is EAGVAQSPRYKIIEKRQSVAFWCNPISGHATLYWYQQILGQGPKLLIQFQNNGVVDDSQLPKDRFSAERLKGVDSTLKIQPAKLEDSAVYLCASSFSPGQETQYFGPGTRLLVL.

Points on this clone: At the DNA level, this CDR3 is encoded by other sequences in the same sample as well. J is TRBJ1-3 and V is TRBV28, with D possibly being TRBD1 (6 bases). Germline values: CDR1 MDHEN, CDR2 SYDVKM. V lost 6 bases to trimming and J lost 0 bases, with 9 bases between them. This CDR3 has 14 amino acids. The CDR3 DNA is TGTGCCAGCAGCCCACAGGGCTCTGGAAACACCATATATTTT. Translation: CASSPQGSGNTIYF.

In DNA, the CDR3 is TGTGCCAGCAGTGGCAGGTCTATAGGTAACACTGAAGCTTTCTTT. Translation gives CASSGRSIGNTEAFF. The gene calls are TRBV2 and TRBJ1-1; D gene uncertain. The V gene lost 4 bases and the J gene lost 2 bases, with 14 bases spanning the gap. The CDR3 consists of 15 residues. Germline loops: CDR1 SNHLY, CDR2 FYNNEI.